Presented here are 13 T cell receptor beta chains from one specimen sequenced in a study of blood T cell repertoires in COVID-19. Clones were read by immunoSEQ multiplex PCR, and TCRdb kept only the in-frame ones, dropping some. Of approximately 92,000 clones in the sample, 84% were seen once. The sample consisted of peripheral blood. The receptors stem from a man aged 70-80 years with active or convalescent COVID-19.

This rearrangement joins TRBV5-4 to TRBJ2-2, with 7 bases matching TRBD2. The CDR3 has 14 amino acids. The germline CDR1 and CDR2 sequences are SGHNT and YYREEE (reference sequence). Unmatched junction bases numbered 6, after V lost 4 bases and J lost 6 bases. The CDR3 reads CASSAAGQAGELFF. CDR3 bases: TGTGCCAGCAGCGCAGCGGGGCAAGCCGGGGAGCTGTTTTTT.

The genes are TRBV12-3 or TRBV12-4 and TRBJ2-5, with no clear D. This CDR3 is 13 amino acids long. V gave up 5 bases and J gave up 1 base, with 8 bases separating them. The CDR3 sequence is CASSVTRQETQYF. The CDR3 region has the DNA TGTGCCAGCAGTGTAACTCGCCAAGAGACCCAGTACTTC.

This clone was detected a few times. V and J are TRBV3-1 (or the pseudogene TRBV3-2) and TRBJ1-3; 7 bases fit TRBD1. After removal of 8 bases from V and 0 bases from J, the junction contained 7 bases not matched to a gene. CDR3 length: 15 residues. Germline loops: CDR1 LGHDT, CDR2 YNNKEL (reference sequence). The chain's CDR3 is CASATGLGSGNTIYF. For the CDR3, the DNA is TGTGCCAGCGCGACAGGGTTGGGCTCTGGAAACACCATATATTTT.

This chain uses TRBV27 with TRBJ1-4; the match to TRBD1 covers 8 bases. The V gene's germline CDR1 is MNHEY and CDR2 SMNVEV (reference sequence). With 5 bases clipped from V and 3 bases from J, the junction kept 2 bases outside the gene matches. The CDR3 totals 14 residues. CDR3 DNA: TGTGCCAGCAGTCTGACAGGGGCTAATGAAAAACTGTTTTTT. This codes for CASSLTGANEKLFF.

This chain joins TRBV6-5 and TRBJ1-5, with a weak D call TRBD1 (5 bases). Trimming shortened V by 7 bases and J by 2 bases, and 12 bases separated the two germline ends. The CDR3 extends over 14 amino acids. The V gene's germline CDR1 is MNHEY and CDR2 SVGAGI. The CDR3: CASKQGGGNQPQHF. In nucleotides, the CDR3 is TGTGCCAGCAAGCAGGGTGGAGGCAATCAGCCCCAGCATTTT.

The rearrangement joins TRBV28 to TRBJ1-5; a possible D gene is TRBD1 (6 bases). Trimming pared 6 bases from V and 0 bases from J, leaving 15 bases between. This CDR3 has 16 residues. CDR1 is MDHEN, CDR2 SYDVKM, per germline. CDR3 DNA: TGTGCCAGCAGCGAGGCCGGGACAAATAGCAATCAGCCCCAGCATTTT. The encoded protein is CASSEAGTNSNQPQHF. The variable domain in full, completed from reference TRBV28 and TRBJ1-5, reads DVKVTQSSRYLVKRTGEKVFLECVQDMDHENMFWYRQDPGLGLRLIYFSYDVKMKEKGDIPEGYSVSREKKERFSLILESASTNQTSMYLCASSEAGTNSNQPQHFGDGTRLSIL.

J is TRBJ2-6 and V is TRBV27; 8 positions agree with TRBD1. CDR1 is MNHEY, CDR2 SMNVEV, per germline (reference sequence). Trimming at V came to 5 bases and at J to 2 bases, leaving 5 bases not matched to a gene. The CDR3 spans 16 residues. The CDR3 loop reads CASSHWTGTGANVLTF. DNA for the CDR3: TGTGCCAGCAGTCACTGGACAGGGACTGGGGCCAACGTCCTGACTTTC.

The chain carries TRBV23-1 and TRBJ1-3; 8 positions agree with TRBD1. TRBV23-1 is noted as an ORF with a role that remains uncertain. The CDR3 covers 15 residues. V lost 8 bases and J lost 1; bases outside the gene matches: 7. CDR3 bases: TGCGCCAGCGGGACGGACAGGGCTTCTGGAAACACCATATATTTT. This translates into CASGTDRASGNTIYF.

This clone was picked up one time. The genes are TRBV27 and TRBJ2-1, with 11 bases matching TRBD2. The CDR3 sequence is 17 residues long. Per the germline V gene, CDR1 is MNHEY and CDR2 is SMNVEV (reference sequence). Trimming removed 0 bases from V and 3 bases from J; junction bases left unmatched: 4. CDR3 DNA sequence: TGTGCCAGCAGTTTATCTAGCGGGGGGGCGGACTACAATGAGCAGTTCTTC. Translation: CASSLSSGGADYNEQFF.

The gene calls are TRBV28 and TRBJ1-2, with 7 bases identical to TRBD1. This CDR3 region has 13 residues. Germline V CDR1 and CDR2: MDHEN, SYDVKM. With 5 bases clipped from V and 4 bases from J, the junction kept 4 bases outside the gene matches. The CDR3: CASSPGQSYGYTF. The CDR3 DNA reads TGTGCCAGCAGTCCGGGACAGTCCTATGGCTACACCTTC.

The rearrangement links TRBV5-4 to TRBJ2-7; possible D gene TRBD2, 6 bases. This CDR3 contains 15 residues. The V end was cut by 4 bases, the J end by 0 bases, with 14 bases between. Germline values: CDR1 SGHNT, CDR2 YYREEE (reference sequence). The CDR3 DNA reads TGTGCCAGCAGCGGCGGGACTCACGTCTCCTACGAGCAGTACTTC. Its translation is CASSGGTHVSYEQYF.

J is TRBJ2-7 and V is TRBV5-1; the match to TRBD1 covers 11 bases. CDR3 length: 15 residues. Germline V CDR1 and CDR2: SGHRS, YFSETQ. Trimming took 1 base from V and 6 from J; bases not matched to a gene: 6. The CDR3 nucleotides read TGCGCCAGCAGCTTGACTGGACAGGGGGCTGCCGAGCAGTACTTC. As protein: CASSLTGQGAAEQYF.

The chain is built from TRBV11-3 and TRBJ2-1, with 13 bases that match TRBD2. V shed 5 bases, J shed 5 bases, and the junction held 6 bases outside the gene matches. From germline, CDR1 is SGHNT and CDR2 YENEEA. The CDR3 contains 16 residues. The CDR3 nucleotides are TGTGCCAGCAGCGCTAGACTAGCGGGGGGAAACAATGAGCAGTTCTTC. It yields the protein CASSARLAGGNNEQFF.